A selection of T cell receptor beta chains follows, all from one sample in a study of blood T cell repertoires in COVID-19. Sequenced by immunoSEQ multiplex PCR; TCRdb stores in-frame clones only, minus some. The sample has 85,000 to 110,000 clones; around 90% are singletons. Specimen: peripheral blood. These receptors came from a man between 45 and 60 years old in a cohort sampled during active COVID-19. The CDR3 runs from the conserved cysteine through the conserved F or W. Each record gives: clone size, J gene, CDR3 length, V gene, D gene, CDR3 protein, CDR3 DNA. D genes are given only for firm matches. Size tells how often a clone was seen (once, few, many) or the class of an expanded clone, and some rows leave it out.

clone size: -; J gene: TRBJ2-3; CDR3 length: 16; V gene: TRBV5-1; D gene: TRBD2; CDR3 protein: CASSLGAGSSTDTQYF; CDR3 DNA: TGCGCCAGCAGCCTCGGAGCGGGGTCTAGCACAGATACGCAGTATTTT
clone size: -; J gene: TRBJ2-2; CDR3 length: 14; V gene: TRBV7-7; D gene: -; CDR3 protein: CASSSGSGTGELFF; CDR3 DNA: TGTGCTAGCAGCTCAGGGTCGGGCACCGGGGAGCTGTTTTTT
clone size: once; J gene: TRBJ2-3; CDR3 length: 16; V gene: TRBV7-9; D gene: -; CDR3 protein: CASSAGGLLGTDTQYF; CDR3 DNA: TGTGCCAGCAGCGCTGGGGGACTGTTGGGCACAGATACGCAGTATTTT
clone size: -; J gene: TRBJ1-3; CDR3 length: 16; V gene: TRBV28; D gene: -; CDR3 protein: CASKPRDSLATNTIYF; CDR3 DNA: TGTGCCAGCAAACCTAGGGACTCCCTGGCCACAAACACCATATATTTT
clone size: -; J gene: TRBJ1-5; CDR3 length: 14; V gene: TRBV19; D gene: TRBD1; CDR3 protein: CASSPPGTGRWQHF; CDR3 DNA: TGTGCCAGTAGTCCTCCCGGGACAGGGCGGTGGCAGCATTTT
clone size: -; J gene: TRBJ2-1; CDR3 length: 16; V gene: TRBV5-1; D gene: TRBD2; CDR3 protein: CASSLRQAGGQNEQFF; CDR3 DNA: TGCGCCAGCAGCTTGCGCCAAGCGGGGGGGCAAAATGAGCAGTTCTTC
clone size: -; J gene: TRBJ1-6; CDR3 length: 13; V gene: TRBV10-3; D gene: TRBD1; CDR3 protein: CAIRTDRESPLHF; CDR3 DNA: TGTGCCATCAGGACTGACAGGGAGTCACCCCTCCACTTT
clone size: -; J gene: TRBJ2-2; CDR3 length: 17; V gene: TRBV5-4; D gene: TRBD2; CDR3 protein: CASSPERLAGVSGELFF; CDR3 DNA: TGTGCCAGCAGCCCTGAACGACTAGCGGGGGTCTCCGGGGAGCTGTTTTTT
clone size: -; J gene: TRBJ1-2; CDR3 length: 14; V gene: TRBV19; D gene: TRBD1; CDR3 protein: CASSLVRGDYGYTF; CDR3 DNA: TGTGCCAGTAGTCTAGTCAGGGGGGACTATGGCTACACCTTC
clone size: -; J gene: TRBJ2-7; CDR3 length: 14; V gene: TRBV5-6; D gene: TRBD1; CDR3 protein: CASSFTGGTYEQYF; CDR3 DNA: TGTGCCAGCAGCTTTACAGGGGGAACCTACGAGCAGTACTTC
clone size: -; J gene: TRBJ1-2; CDR3 length: 12; V gene: TRBV12-3/TRBV12-4; D gene: -; CDR3 protein: CASSLTGFGYTF; CDR3 DNA: TGTGCCAGCAGTTTAACAGGTTTTGGCTACACCTTC
clone size: once; J gene: TRBJ2-3; CDR3 length: 16; V gene: TRBV11-2; D gene: TRBD2; CDR3 protein: CASSRGLAGGTDTQYF; CDR3 DNA: TGTGCCAGCAGCCGCGGACTAGCGGGGGGAACAGATACGCAGTATTTT
clone size: -; J gene: TRBJ2-2; CDR3 length: 17; V gene: TRBV5-4; D gene: TRBD2; CDR3 protein: CASSLPLAGGQAGELFF; CDR3 DNA: TGTGCCAGCAGCTTGCCACTAGCGGGGGGGCAGGCCGGGGAGCTGTTTTTT
clone size: -; J gene: TRBJ1-1; CDR3 length: 17; V gene: TRBV12-5; D gene: TRBD1; CDR3 protein: CASGLVHLGGAGTEAFF; CDR3 DNA: TGTGCTAGTGGTTTGGTACATTTAGGGGGCGCGGGCACTGAAGCTTTCTTT
clone size: -; J gene: TRBJ1-5; CDR3 length: 11; V gene: TRBV12-5; D gene: -; CDR3 protein: CASGFYQPQHF; CDR3 DNA: TGTGCTAGTGGTTTCTATCAGCCCCAGCATTTT
clone size: -; J gene: TRBJ1-5; CDR3 length: 16; V gene: TRBV5-4; D gene: -; CDR3 protein: CASSLGGRVSNQPQHF; CDR3 DNA: TGTGCCAGCAGCTTGGGTGGGCGAGTAAGCAATCAGCCCCAGCATTTT
clone size: once; J gene: TRBJ2-1; CDR3 length: 14; V gene: TRBV2; D gene: -; CDR3 protein: CGQARGRGTDEQFF; CDR3 DNA: TGTGGGCAGGCGCGCGGCAGGGGCACGGATGAGCAGTTCTTC
clone size: -; J gene: TRBJ2-6; CDR3 length: 16; V gene: TRBV28; D gene: -; CDR3 protein: CASSPVAGPGANVLTF; CDR3 DNA: TGTGCCAGCAGCCCTGTGGCTGGTCCTGGGGCCAACGTCCTGACTTTC
clone size: -; J gene: TRBJ1-1; CDR3 length: 14; V gene: TRBV19; D gene: -; CDR3 protein: CASSMGAWDTEAFF; CDR3 DNA: TGTGCCAGTAGTATGGGGGCGTGGGATACTGAAGCTTTCTTT
clone size: few; J gene: TRBJ1-2; CDR3 length: 15; V gene: TRBV9; D gene: -; CDR3 protein: CASSVGTQANYGYTF; CDR3 DNA: TGTGCCAGCAGCGTGGGGACACAAGCTAACTATGGCTACACCTTC
clone size: once; J gene: TRBJ2-4; CDR3 length: 17; V gene: TRBV5-4; D gene: -; CDR3 protein: CASSLVPASTGVNIQYF; CDR3 DNA: TGTGCCAGCAGCTTGGTCCCCGCATCGACGGGGGTAAACATTCAGTACTTC
clone size: once; J gene: TRBJ2-5; CDR3 length: 14; V gene: TRBV18; D gene: TRBD1; CDR3 protein: CASSPGQNQETQYF; CDR3 DNA: TGTGCCAGCTCACCGGGACAGAACCAAGAGACCCAGTACTTC
clone size: -; J gene: TRBJ2-1; CDR3 length: 15; V gene: TRBV4-1; D gene: TRBD1; CDR3 protein: CASSLGQGADNEQFF; CDR3 DNA: TGCGCCAGCAGCCTCGGACAGGGGGCGGACAATGAGCAGTTCTTC
clone size: -; J gene: TRBJ2-7; CDR3 length: 13; V gene: TRBV7-9; D gene: -; CDR3 protein: CASSLAGGGEQYF; CDR3 DNA: TGTGCCAGCAGCTTAGCTGGGGGAGGAGAGCAGTACTTC
clone size: -; J gene: TRBJ2-7; CDR3 length: 12; V gene: TRBV6-6; D gene: -; CDR3 protein: CASSPGMSEQYF; CDR3 DNA: TGTGCCAGCAGCCCAGGGATGAGCGAGCAGTACTTC
clone size: -; J gene: TRBJ2-3; CDR3 length: 16; V gene: TRBV10-3; D gene: TRBD1; CDR3 protein: CAISELGQGGSDTQYF; CDR3 DNA: TGTGCCATCAGTGAACTAGGACAGGGGGGCTCGGATACGCAGTATTTT
clone size: -; J gene: TRBJ1-2; CDR3 length: 12; V gene: TRBV28; D gene: -; CDR3 protein: CASSFQGNGYTF; CDR3 DNA: TGTGCCAGCAGTTTCCAGGGGAATGGCTACACCTTC
clone size: -; J gene: TRBJ2-1; CDR3 length: 16; V gene: TRBV7-2; D gene: TRBD1; CDR3 protein: CASSLAGTGLSLEQFF; CDR3 DNA: TGTGCCAGCAGCTTAGCGGGGACAGGGCTATCATTGGAGCAGTTCTTC
clone size: -; J gene: TRBJ1-2; CDR3 length: 12; V gene: TRBV29-1; D gene: TRBD1; CDR3 protein: CSVETGGVDYTF; CDR3 DNA: TGCAGCGTCGAGACAGGGGGCGTTGACTACACCTTC
clone size: -; J gene: TRBJ1-5; CDR3 length: 17; V gene: TRBV4-2; D gene: -; CDR3 protein: CASSQVAVTDSNQPQHF; CDR3 DNA: TGTGCCAGCAGCCAAGTAGCAGTGACCGATAGCAATCAGCCCCAGCATTTT
clone size: -; J gene: TRBJ2-5; CDR3 length: 14; V gene: TRBV2; D gene: -; CDR3 protein: CASSESPSLETQYF; CDR3 DNA: TGTGCCAGCAGTGAATCCCCGAGTTTGGAGACCCAGTACTTC
clone size: -; J gene: TRBJ1-6; CDR3 length: 15; V gene: TRBV5-1; D gene: -; CDR3 protein: CASSPLAGLNSPLHF; CDR3 DNA: TGCGCCAGCAGCCCCCTCGCGGGTCTTAATTCACCCCTCCACTTT
clone size: -; J gene: TRBJ2-2; CDR3 length: 14; V gene: TRBV3-1/TRBV3-2; D gene: TRBD1; CDR3 protein: CASSPIQGPGELFF; CDR3 DNA: TGTGCCAGCAGCCCGATACAGGGGCCCGGGGAGCTGTTTTTT
clone size: -; J gene: TRBJ2-5; CDR3 length: 17; V gene: TRBV5-1; D gene: -; CDR3 protein: CASSLGFLEGLEETQYF; CDR3 DNA: TGCGCCAGCAGCTTGGGGTTTTTGGAGGGTTTGGAAGAGACCCAGTACTTC
clone size: -; J gene: TRBJ1-5; CDR3 length: 15; V gene: TRBV6-5; D gene: TRBD1; CDR3 protein: CASSSGQGRGQPQHF; CDR3 DNA: TGTGCCAGCAGTTCGGGACAGGGACGGGGTCAGCCCCAGCATTTT
clone size: -; J gene: TRBJ2-3; CDR3 length: 15; V gene: TRBV18; D gene: -; CDR3 protein: CASSPLSGSTDTQYF; CDR3 DNA: TGTGCCAGCTCACCCCTCAGCGGGAGCACAGATACGCAGTATTTT
clone size: -; J gene: TRBJ2-1; CDR3 length: 15; V gene: TRBV27; D gene: TRBD1; CDR3 protein: CASSRGTGSYNEQFF; CDR3 DNA: TGTGCCAGCAGTCGAGGGACAGGATCCTACAATGAGCAGTTCTTC
clone size: few; J gene: TRBJ2-5; CDR3 length: 18; V gene: TRBV4-2; D gene: TRBD2; CDR3 protein: CASSQPSQIAGGQETQYF; CDR3 DNA: TGTGCCAGCAGCCAACCGTCACAAATAGCGGGGGGCCAAGAGACCCAGTACTTC
clone size: -; J gene: TRBJ2-2; CDR3 length: 16; V gene: TRBV24-1; D gene: -; CDR3 protein: CATSDLPDRNTGELFF; CDR3 DNA: TGTGCCACCAGTGATTTGCCGGACAGGAACACCGGGGAGCTGTTTTTT
clone size: -; J gene: TRBJ1-2; CDR3 length: 15; V gene: TRBV4-1; D gene: -; CDR3 protein: CASSQGEGTNYGYTF; CDR3 DNA: TGCGCCAGCAGCCAAGGAGAGGGAACTAACTATGGCTACACCTTC
clone size: -; J gene: TRBJ2-2; CDR3 length: 15; V gene: TRBV19; D gene: TRBD2; CDR3 protein: CASKRGIENTGELFF; CDR3 DNA: TGTGCCAGTAAGCGGGGGATAGAAAACACCGGGGAGCTGTTTTTT
clone size: -; J gene: TRBJ2-7; CDR3 length: 13; V gene: TRBV4-2; D gene: -; CDR3 protein: CASSLNPSDEQYF; CDR3 DNA: TGTGCCAGCAGCCTAAACCCTAGCGACGAGCAGTACTTC
clone size: -; J gene: TRBJ1-6; CDR3 length: 15; V gene: TRBV11-3; D gene: TRBD1; CDR3 protein: CASSLGQGGSSPLHF; CDR3 DNA: TGTGCCAGCAGCTTAGGACAGGGTGGTAGTTCACCCCTCCACTTT
clone size: -; J gene: TRBJ2-5; CDR3 length: 15; V gene: TRBV5-1; D gene: -; CDR3 protein: CASSSEPGLEETQYF; CDR3 DNA: TGCGCCAGCAGCTCCGAGCCGGGACTTGAAGAGACCCAGTACTTC
clone size: -; J gene: TRBJ2-7; CDR3 length: 13; V gene: TRBV11-3; D gene: -; CDR3 protein: CASSLLDTYEQYF; CDR3 DNA: TGTGCCAGCAGCCTACTTGATACTTACGAGCAGTACTTC
clone size: -; J gene: TRBJ2-5; CDR3 length: 15; V gene: TRBV5-1; D gene: -; CDR3 protein: CASSHPGINQETQYF; CDR3 DNA: TGCGCCAGCAGCCACCCCGGGATAAACCAAGAGACCCAGTACTTC
clone size: -; J gene: TRBJ2-1; CDR3 length: 16; V gene: TRBV5-1; D gene: -; CDR3 protein: CASSPLAASSYNEQFF; CDR3 DNA: TGCGCCAGCAGCCCATTAGCCGCAAGCTCCTACAATGAGCAGTTCTTC
clone size: few; J gene: TRBJ1-1; CDR3 length: 13; V gene: TRBV5-1; D gene: TRBD1; CDR3 protein: CASTWDSGTEAFF; CDR3 DNA: TGCGCCAGTACCTGGGACAGTGGGACTGAAGCTTTCTTT
clone size: -; J gene: TRBJ2-1; CDR3 length: 12; V gene: TRBV6-5; D gene: -; CDR3 protein: CASARQYNEQFF; CDR3 DNA: TGTGCCAGTGCCCGCCAGTACAATGAGCAGTTCTTC
clone size: -; J gene: TRBJ2-2; CDR3 length: 16; V gene: TRBV15; D gene: -; CDR3 protein: CATSRPGVGNTGELFF; CDR3 DNA: TGTGCCACCAGCAGACCAGGGGTGGGGAACACCGGGGAGCTGTTTTTT
clone size: -; J gene: TRBJ1-4; CDR3 length: 14; V gene: TRBV5-1; D gene: TRBD1; CDR3 protein: CASSRGQAGEKLFF; CDR3 DNA: TGCGCCAGCAGCCGAGGACAGGCTGGGGAAAAACTGTTTTTT
clone size: -; J gene: TRBJ2-1; CDR3 length: 14; V gene: TRBV4-3; D gene: -; CDR3 protein: CASSQDRGYGEQFF; CDR3 DNA: TGCGCCAGCAGCCAAGATCGGGGGTACGGTGAGCAGTTCTTC
clone size: -; J gene: TRBJ1-6; CDR3 length: 18; V gene: TRBV3-1/TRBV3-2; D gene: -; CDR3 protein: CASSQDSRSGVFNSPLHF; CDR3 DNA: TGTGCCAGCAGCCAAGATTCCCGGTCAGGGGTGTTCAATTCACCCCTCCACTTT
clone size: -; J gene: TRBJ1-5; CDR3 length: 14; V gene: TRBV19; D gene: -; CDR3 protein: CASSIWGEVQPQHF; CDR3 DNA: TGTGCCAGTAGTATTTGGGGGGAGGTTCAGCCCCAGCATTTT
clone size: few; J gene: TRBJ2-5; CDR3 length: 15; V gene: TRBV4-1; D gene: TRBD2; CDR3 protein: CASSHLTSGGETQYF; CDR3 DNA: TGCGCCAGCAGCCATCTGACTAGCGGGGGGGAGACCCAGTACTTC